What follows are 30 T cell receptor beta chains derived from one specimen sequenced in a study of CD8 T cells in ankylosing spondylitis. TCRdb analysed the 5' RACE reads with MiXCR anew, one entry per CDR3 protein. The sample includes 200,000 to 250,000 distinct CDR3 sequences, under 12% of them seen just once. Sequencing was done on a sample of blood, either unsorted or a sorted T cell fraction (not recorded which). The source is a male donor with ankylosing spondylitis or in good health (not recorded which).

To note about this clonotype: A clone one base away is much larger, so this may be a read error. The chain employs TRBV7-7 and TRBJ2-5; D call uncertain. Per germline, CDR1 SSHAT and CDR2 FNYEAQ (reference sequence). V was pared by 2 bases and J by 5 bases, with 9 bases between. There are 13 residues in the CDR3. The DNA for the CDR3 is TGTGCCAGCAGCTTAAGCACCCGGGAGACCCAGTACTTC. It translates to CASSLSTRETQYF.

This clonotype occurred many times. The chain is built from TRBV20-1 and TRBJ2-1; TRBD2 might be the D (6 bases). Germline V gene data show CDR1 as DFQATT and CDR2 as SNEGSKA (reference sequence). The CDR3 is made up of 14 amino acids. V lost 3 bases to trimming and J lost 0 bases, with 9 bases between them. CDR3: CSASYGSSYNEQFF. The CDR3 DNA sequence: TGCAGTGCTAGTTACGGGAGCTCCTACAATGAGCAGTTCTTC.

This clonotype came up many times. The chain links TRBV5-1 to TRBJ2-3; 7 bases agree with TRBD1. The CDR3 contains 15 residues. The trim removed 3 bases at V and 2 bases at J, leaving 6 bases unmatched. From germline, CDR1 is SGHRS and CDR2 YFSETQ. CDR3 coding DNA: TGCGCCAGCAGCTCCGACAGGGCGAACACAGATACGCAGTATTTT. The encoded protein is CASSSDRANTDTQYF. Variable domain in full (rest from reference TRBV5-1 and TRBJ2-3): KAGVTQTPRYLIKTRGQQVTLSCSPISGHRSVSWYQQTPGQGLQFLFEYFSETQRNKGNFPGRFSGRQFSNSRSEMNVSTLELGDSALYLCASSSDRANTDTQYFGPGTRLTVL.

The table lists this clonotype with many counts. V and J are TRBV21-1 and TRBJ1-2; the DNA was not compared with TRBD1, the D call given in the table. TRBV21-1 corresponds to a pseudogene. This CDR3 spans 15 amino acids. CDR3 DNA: TGTGCCAGCAGCAAAGTTTGGGAAGGGGGCTATGGCTACACCTTC. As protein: CASSKVWEGGYGYTF.

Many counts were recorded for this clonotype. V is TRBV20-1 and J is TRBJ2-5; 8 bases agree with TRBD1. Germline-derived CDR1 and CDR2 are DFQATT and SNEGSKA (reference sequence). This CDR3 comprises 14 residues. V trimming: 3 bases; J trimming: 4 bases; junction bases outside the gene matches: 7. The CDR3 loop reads CSASYDRGIETQYF. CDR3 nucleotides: TGCAGTGCTAGCTACGACAGGGGAATAGAGACCCAGTACTTC.

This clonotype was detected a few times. The CDR3 bases are TGTGCCAGCAGCTTAGGGAGTTTGGGGGGCGCCTACGAGCAGTACTTC. Residues: CASSLGSLGGAYEQYF. This chain joins TRBV7-2 and TRBJ2-7, with D perhaps given as TRBD1 or TRBD2 (6 bases each). This CDR3 spans 16 amino acids. Trimming stripped 1 base from V and 2 bases from J, with 15 bases between. Germline V lookup: CDR1 SGHTA, CDR2 FQGNSA.

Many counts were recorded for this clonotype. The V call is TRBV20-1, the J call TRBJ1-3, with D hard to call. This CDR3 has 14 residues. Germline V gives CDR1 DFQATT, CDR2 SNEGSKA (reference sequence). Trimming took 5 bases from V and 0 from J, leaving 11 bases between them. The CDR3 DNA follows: TGCAGTGCTCTCCACATTCCCTCTGGAAACACCATATATTTT. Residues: CSALHIPSGNTIYF.

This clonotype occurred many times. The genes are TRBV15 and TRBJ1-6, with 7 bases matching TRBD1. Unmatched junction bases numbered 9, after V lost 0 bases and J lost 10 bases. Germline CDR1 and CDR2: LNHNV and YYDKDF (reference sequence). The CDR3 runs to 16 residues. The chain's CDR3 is CATSRDPVAGGSPLHF. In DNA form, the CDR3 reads TGTGCCACCAGCAGAGATCCTGTCGCAGGGGGATCACCCCTCCACTTT.

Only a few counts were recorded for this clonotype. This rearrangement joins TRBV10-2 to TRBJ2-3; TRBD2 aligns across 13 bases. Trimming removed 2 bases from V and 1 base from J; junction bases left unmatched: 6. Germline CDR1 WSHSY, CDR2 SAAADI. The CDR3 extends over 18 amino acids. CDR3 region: CASSETSGTSGGTDTQYF. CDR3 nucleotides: TGCGCCAGCAGTGAGACTTCCGGGACTAGCGGGGGCACAGATACGCAGTATTTT.

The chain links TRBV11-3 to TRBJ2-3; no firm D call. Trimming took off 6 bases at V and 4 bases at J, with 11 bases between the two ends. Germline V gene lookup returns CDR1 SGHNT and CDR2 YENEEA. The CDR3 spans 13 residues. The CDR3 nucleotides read TGTGCCAGCAGTCTTGGTGTCCCAGATACGCAGTATTTT. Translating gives CASSLGVPDTQYF.

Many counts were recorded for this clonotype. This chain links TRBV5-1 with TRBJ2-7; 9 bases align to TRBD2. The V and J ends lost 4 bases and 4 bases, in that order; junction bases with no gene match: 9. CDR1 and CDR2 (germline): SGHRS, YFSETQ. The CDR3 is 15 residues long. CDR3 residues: CASSQEAGGKYEQYF. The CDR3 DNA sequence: TGCGCCAGCAGCCAAGAGGCGGGAGGGAAGTACGAGCAGTACTTC.

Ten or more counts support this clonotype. CDR3 DNA: TGTGCCAGCAGTTGGACAGGGCCTGCCGGGGAGCTGTTTTTT. It is translated as CASSWTGPAGELFF. The rearrangement uses TRBV27 and TRBJ2-2, with TRBD1 matching 8 bases. V was pared by 4 bases and J by 6 bases, with 4 bases of the junction left unmatched. Germline-derived CDR1 and CDR2 are MNHEY and SMNVEV (reference sequence). This CDR3 spans 14 amino acids.

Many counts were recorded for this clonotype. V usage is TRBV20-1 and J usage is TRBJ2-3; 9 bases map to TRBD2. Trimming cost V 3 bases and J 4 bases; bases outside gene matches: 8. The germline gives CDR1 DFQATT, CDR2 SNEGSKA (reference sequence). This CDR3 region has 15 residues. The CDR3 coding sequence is TGCAGTGCTAGGGGGTCCGGGACTAGCCCAGATACGCAGTATTTT. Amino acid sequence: CSARGSGTSPDTQYF.

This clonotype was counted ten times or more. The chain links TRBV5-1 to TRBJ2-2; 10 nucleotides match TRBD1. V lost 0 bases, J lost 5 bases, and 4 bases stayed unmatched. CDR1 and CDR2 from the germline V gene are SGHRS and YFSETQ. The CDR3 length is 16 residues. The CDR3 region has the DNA TGCGCCAGCAGCTTGGAGCGACAGGGGGCGACCGGGGAGCTGTTTTTT. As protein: CASSLERQGATGELFF.

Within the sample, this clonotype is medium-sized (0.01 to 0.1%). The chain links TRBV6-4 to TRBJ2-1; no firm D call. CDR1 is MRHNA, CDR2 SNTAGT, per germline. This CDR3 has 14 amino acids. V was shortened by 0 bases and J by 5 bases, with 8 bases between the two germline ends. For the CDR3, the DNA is TGTGCCAGCAGTGACTCGGGCGGCCACAATGAGCAGTTCTTC. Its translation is CASSDSGGHNEQFF.

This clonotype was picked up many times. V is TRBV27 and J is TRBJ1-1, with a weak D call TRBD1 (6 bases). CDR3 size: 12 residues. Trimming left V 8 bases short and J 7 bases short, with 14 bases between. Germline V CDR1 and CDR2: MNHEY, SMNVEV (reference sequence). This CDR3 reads CASASGEGEAFF. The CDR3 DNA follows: TGTGCCAGCGCATCAGGGGAGGGTGAAGCTTTCTTT.

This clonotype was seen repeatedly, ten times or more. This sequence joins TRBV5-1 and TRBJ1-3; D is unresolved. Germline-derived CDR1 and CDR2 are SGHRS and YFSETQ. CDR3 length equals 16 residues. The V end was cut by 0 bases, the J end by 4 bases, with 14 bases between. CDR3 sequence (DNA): TGCGCCAGCAGCTTGGCCGGGTCAGTGGGAGGAAACACCATATATTTT. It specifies CASSLAGSVGGNTIYF.

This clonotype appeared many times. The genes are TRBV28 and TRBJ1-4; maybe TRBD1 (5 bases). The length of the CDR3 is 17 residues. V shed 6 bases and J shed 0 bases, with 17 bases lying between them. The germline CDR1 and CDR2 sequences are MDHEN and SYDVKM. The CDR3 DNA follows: TGTGCCAGCAGCTCCGTTACAGGTCCGTCAACTAATGAAAAACTGTTTTTT. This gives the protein CASSSVTGPSTNEKLFF.

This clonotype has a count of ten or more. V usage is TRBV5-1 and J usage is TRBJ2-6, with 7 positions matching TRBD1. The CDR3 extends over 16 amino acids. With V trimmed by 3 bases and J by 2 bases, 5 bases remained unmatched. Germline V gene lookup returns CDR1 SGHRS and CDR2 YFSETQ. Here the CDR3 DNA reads TGCGCCAGCAGCTGGGACAGTTTGCCTGGGGCCAACGTCCTGACTTTC. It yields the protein CASSWDSLPGANVLTF.

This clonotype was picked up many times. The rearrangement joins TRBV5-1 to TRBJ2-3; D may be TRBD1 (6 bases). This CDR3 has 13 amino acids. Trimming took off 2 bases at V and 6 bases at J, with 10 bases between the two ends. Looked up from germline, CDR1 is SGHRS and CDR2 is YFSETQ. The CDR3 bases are TGCGCCAGCAGCTTCTCCAGGGGTGATACGCAGTATTTT. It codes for CASSFSRGDTQYF.

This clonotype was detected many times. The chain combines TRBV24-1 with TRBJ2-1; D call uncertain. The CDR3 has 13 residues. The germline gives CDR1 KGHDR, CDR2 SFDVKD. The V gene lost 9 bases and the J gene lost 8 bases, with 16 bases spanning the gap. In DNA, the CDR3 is TGTGCCACCGGAAGAGATACGGGCGATGAGCAGTTCTTC. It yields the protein CATGRDTGDEQFF.

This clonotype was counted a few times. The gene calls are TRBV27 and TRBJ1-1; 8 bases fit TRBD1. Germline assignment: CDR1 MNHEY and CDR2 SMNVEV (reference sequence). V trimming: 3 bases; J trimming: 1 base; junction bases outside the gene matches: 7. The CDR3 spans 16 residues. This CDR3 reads CASSFRTTGANTEAFF. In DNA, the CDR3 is TGTGCCAGCAGTTTTAGAACGACAGGGGCGAACACTGAAGCTTTCTTT.

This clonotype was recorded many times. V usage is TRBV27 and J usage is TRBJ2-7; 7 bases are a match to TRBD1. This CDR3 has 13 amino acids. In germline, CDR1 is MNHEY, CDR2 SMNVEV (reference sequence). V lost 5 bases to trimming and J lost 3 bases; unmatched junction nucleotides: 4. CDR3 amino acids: CASSVGQVYEQYF. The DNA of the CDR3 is TGTGCCAGCAGTGTCGGACAGGTCTACGAGCAGTACTTC.

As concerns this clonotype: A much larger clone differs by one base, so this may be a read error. CDR3 coding DNA: TGCAGTGCCGTTACCGGGGCAGGGGTTACTGAAGCTTTCTTT. It translates to CSAVTGAGVTEAFF. The gene calls are TRBV20-1 and TRBJ1-1, with a weak D call TRBD1 (6 bases). This CDR3 contains 14 residues. Germline CDR1 reads DFQATT; CDR2 reads SNEGSKA (reference sequence). Trimming pared 6 bases from V and 5 bases from J, leaving 19 bases between.

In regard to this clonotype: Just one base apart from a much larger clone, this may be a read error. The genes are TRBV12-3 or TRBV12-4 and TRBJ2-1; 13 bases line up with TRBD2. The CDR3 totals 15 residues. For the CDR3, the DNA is TGTGTCAGCAGGGGGACTAGCGGGGTCTACAATGAGCAGTTCTTC. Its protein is CVSRGTSGVYNEQFF.

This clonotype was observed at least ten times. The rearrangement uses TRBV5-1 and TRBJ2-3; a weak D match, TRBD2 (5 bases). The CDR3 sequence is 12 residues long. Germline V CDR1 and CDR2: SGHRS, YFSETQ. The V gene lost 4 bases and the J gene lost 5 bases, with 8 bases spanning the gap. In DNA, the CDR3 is TGCGCCAGCAGCCCGGAGGAAGATACGCAGTATTTT. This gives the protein CASSPEEDTQYF.

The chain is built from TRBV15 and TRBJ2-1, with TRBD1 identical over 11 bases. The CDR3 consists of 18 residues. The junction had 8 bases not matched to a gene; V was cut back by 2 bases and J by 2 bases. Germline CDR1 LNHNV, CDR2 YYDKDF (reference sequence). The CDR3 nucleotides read TGTGCCACCAGCAGATTACCGGGACAGGGGGTCGCCTACAATGAGCAGTTCTTC. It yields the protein CATSRLPGQGVAYNEQFF. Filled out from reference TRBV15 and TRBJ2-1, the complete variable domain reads DAMVIQNPRYQVTQFGKPVTLSCSQTLNHNVMYWYQQKSSQAPKLLFHYYDKDFNNEADTPDNFQSRRPNTSFCFLDIRSPGLGDTAMYLCATSRLPGQGVAYNEQFFGPGTRLTVL.

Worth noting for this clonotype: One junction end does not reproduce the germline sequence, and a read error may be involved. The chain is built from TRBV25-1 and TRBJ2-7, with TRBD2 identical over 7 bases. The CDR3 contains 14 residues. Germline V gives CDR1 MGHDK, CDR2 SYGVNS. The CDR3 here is CASRESSGECEQYF. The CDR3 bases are TGTGCCAGCAGAGAATCCAGCGGGGAGTGCGAGCAGTACTTC.

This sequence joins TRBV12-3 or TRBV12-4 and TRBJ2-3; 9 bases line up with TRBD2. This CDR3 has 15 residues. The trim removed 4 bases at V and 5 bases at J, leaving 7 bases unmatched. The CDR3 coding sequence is TGTGCCAGCAGTTCTGGCGGGAGGGCCTTAGATACGCAGTATTTT. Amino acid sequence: CASSSGGRALDTQYF.

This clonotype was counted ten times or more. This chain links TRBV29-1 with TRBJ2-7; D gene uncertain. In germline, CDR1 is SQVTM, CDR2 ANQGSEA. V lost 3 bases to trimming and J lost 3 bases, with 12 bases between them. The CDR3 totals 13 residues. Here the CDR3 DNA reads TGCAGCGTTGATGGGGAAGGCAGCTACGAGCAGTACTTC. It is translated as CSVDGEGSYEQYF.